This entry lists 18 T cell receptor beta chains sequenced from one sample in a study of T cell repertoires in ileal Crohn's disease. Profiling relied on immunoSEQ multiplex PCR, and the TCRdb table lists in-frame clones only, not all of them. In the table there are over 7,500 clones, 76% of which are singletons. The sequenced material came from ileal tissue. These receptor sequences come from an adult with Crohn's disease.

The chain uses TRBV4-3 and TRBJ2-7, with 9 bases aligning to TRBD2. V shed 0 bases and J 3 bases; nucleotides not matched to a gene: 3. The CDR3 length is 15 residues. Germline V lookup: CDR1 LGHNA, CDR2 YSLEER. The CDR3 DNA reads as TGCGCCAGCAGCCAAGATATGCGGGGGGGCTACGAGCAGTACTTC. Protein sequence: CASSQDMRGGYEQYF.

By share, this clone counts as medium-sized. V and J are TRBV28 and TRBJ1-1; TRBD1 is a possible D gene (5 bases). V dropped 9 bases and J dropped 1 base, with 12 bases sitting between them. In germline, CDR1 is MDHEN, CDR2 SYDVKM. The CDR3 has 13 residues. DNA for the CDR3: TGTGCCAGTTTAAACGGACAGAACACTGAAGCTTTCTTT. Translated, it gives CASLNGQNTEAFF.

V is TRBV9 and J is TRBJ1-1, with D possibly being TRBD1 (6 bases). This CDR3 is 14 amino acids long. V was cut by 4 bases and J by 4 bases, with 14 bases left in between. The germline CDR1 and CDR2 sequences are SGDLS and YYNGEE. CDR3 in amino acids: CASSKGGGATEAFF. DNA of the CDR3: TGTGCCAGCAGCAAGGGGGGGGGCGCCACTGAAGCTTTCTTT. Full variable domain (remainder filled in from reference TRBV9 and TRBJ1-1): DSGVTQTPKHLITATGQRVTLRCSPRSGDLSVYWYQQSLDQGLQFLIQYYNGEERAKGNILERFSAQQFPDLHSELNLSSLELGDSALYFCASSKGGGATEAFFGQGTRLTVV.

The DNA of the CDR3 is TGCGCCAGCAGGTATCGGGGCACTGAAGCTTTCTTT. Protein: CASRYRGTEAFF. V is TRBV10-2 and J is TRBJ1-1; D ambiguous. CDR3 length: 12 residues. V dropped 6 bases and J dropped 4 bases, with 9 bases sitting between them. Germline V gene data show CDR1 as WSHSY and CDR2 as SAAADI.

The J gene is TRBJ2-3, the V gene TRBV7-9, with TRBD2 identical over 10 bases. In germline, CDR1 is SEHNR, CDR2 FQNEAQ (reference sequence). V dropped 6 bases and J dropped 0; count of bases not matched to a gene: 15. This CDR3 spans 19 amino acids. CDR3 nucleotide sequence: TGTGCCAGCAGGCCTACGAAATTACTAGCGGGGCAAAGCACAGATACGCAGTATTTT. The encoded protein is CASRPTKLLAGQSTDTQYF. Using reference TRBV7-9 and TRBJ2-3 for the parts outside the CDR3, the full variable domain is DTGVSQNPRHKITKRGQNVTFRCDPISEHNRLYWYRQTLGQGPEFLTYFQNEAQLEKSRLLSDRFSAERPKGSFSTLEIQRTEQGDSAMYLCASRPTKLLAGQSTDTQYFGPGTRLTVL.

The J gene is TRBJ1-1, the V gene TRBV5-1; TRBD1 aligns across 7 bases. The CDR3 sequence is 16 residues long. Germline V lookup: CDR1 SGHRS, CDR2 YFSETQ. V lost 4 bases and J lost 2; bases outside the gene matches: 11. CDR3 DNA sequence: TGCGCCAGCAGCCGAGGGGCAGGGGGTCCTAACACTGAAGCTTTCTTT. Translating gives CASSRGAGGPNTEAFF.

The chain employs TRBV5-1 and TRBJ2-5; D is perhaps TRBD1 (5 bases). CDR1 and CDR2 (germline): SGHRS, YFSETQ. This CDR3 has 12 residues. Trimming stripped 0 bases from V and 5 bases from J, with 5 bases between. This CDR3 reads CASSLEGETQYF. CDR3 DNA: TGCGCCAGCAGCTTGGAGGGGGAGACCCAGTACTTC.

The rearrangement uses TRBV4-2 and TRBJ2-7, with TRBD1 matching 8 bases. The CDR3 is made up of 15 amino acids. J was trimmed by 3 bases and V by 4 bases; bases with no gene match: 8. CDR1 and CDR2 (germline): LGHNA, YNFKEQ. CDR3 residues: CASSPWTGNDYEQYF. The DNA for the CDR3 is TGTGCCAGCAGCCCTTGGACAGGGAATGACTACGAGCAGTACTTC.

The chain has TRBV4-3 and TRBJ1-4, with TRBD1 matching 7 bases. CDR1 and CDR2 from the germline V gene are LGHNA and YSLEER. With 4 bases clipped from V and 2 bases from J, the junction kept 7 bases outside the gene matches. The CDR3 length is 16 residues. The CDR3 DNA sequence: TGCGCCAGCAGCCCGATCGGGGGACAGACTAATGAAAAACTGTTTTTT. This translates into CASSPIGGQTNEKLFF.

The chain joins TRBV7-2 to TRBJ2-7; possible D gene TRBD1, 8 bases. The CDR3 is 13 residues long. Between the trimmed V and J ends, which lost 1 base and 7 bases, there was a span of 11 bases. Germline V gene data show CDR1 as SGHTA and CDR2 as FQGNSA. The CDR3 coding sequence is TGTGCCAGCAGCTTAGTACAGGGGGGGGAGCAGTACTTC. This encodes CASSLVQGGEQYF.

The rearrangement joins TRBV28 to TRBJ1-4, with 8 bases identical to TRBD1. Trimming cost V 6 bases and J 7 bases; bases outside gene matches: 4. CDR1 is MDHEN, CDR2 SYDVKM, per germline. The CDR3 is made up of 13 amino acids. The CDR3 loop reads CASSRQGREKLFF. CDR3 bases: TGTGCCAGCAGCCGACAGGGGCGTGAAAAACTGTTTTTT.

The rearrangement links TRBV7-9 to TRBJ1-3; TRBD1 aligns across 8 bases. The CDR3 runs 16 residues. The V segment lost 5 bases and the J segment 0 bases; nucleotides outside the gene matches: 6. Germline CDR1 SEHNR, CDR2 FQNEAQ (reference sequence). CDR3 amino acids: CASSLQGDLSGNTIYF. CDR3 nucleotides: TGTGCCAGCAGCCTACAGGGGGACCTCTCTGGAAACACCATATATTTT.

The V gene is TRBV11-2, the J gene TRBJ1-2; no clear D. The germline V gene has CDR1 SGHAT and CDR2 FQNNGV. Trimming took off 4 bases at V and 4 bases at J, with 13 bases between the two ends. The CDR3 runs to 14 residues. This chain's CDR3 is CASSSITDPYGYTF. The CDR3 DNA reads TGTGCCAGCAGCTCCATTACAGACCCCTATGGCTACACCTTC.

Here the CDR3 DNA reads TGTGCCAGCAGCGGGGGGGGGCAGGGGCCGACCGGGGAGCTGTTTTTT. Its protein is CASSGGGQGPTGELFF. This rearrangement joins TRBV9 to TRBJ2-2; tentatively, D is TRBD2 (7 bases). Trimming stripped 3 bases from V and 5 bases from J, with 17 bases between. This CDR3 region has 16 residues. Germline assignment: CDR1 SGDLS and CDR2 YYNGEE.

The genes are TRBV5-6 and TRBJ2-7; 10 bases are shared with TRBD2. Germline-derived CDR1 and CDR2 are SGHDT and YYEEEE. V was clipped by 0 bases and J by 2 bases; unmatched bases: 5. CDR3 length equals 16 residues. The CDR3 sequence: CASSLVRTSGAYEQYF. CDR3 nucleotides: TGTGCCAGCAGCTTGGTAAGGACTAGCGGAGCCTACGAGCAGTACTTC.

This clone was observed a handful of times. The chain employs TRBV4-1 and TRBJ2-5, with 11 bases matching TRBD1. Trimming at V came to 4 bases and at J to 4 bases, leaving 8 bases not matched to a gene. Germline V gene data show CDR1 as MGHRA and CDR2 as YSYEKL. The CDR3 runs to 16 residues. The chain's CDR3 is CASSPPGGTGGETQYF. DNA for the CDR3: TGCGCCAGCAGCCCACCTGGGGGGACAGGGGGAGAGACCCAGTACTTC.

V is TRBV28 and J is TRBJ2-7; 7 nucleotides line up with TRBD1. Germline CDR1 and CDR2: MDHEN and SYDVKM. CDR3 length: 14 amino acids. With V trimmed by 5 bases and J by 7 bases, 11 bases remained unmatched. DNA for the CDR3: TGTGCCAGCAGTCCCCCCGACAGGGTGTTAGAGCAGTACTTC. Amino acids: CASSPPDRVLEQYF.

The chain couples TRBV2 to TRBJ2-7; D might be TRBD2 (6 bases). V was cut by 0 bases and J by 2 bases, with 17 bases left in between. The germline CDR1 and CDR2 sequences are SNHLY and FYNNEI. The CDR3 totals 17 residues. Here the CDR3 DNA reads TGTGCCAGCAGTGAAGCGGAAACGGGAGTAGAAACCTACGAGCAGTACTTC. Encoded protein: CASSEAETGVETYEQYF.